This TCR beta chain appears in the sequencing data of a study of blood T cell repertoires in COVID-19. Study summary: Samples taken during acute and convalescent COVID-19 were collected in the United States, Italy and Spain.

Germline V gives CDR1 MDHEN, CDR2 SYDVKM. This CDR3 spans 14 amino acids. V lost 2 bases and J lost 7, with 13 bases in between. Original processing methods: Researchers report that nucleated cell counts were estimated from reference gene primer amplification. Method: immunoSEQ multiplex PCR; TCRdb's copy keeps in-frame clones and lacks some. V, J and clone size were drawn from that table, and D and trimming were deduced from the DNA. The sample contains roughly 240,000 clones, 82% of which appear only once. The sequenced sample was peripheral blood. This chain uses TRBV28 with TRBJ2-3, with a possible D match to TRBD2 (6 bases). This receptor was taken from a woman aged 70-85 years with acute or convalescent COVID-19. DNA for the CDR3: TGTGCCAGCAGTTTAAGGCTAGCGTCTCATACGCAGTATTTT. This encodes CASSLRLASHTQYF. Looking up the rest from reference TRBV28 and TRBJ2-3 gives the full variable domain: DVKVTQSSRYLVKRTGEKVFLECVQDMDHENMFWYRQDPGLGLRLIYFSYDVKMKEKGDIPEGYSVSREKKERFSLILESASTNQTSMYLCASSLRLASHTQYFGPGTRLTVL.